Presented here are 19 T cell receptor beta chains from one specimen sequenced in a study of cytomegalovirus exposure and HLA in healthy donors. A multiplex PCR was run with 60 Vbeta primers and 13 Jbeta primers. Generated by immunoSEQ multiplex PCR, the TCRdb table keeps only in-frame clones and is missing some. The table includes roughly 100,000 clones, roughly 74% detected once. The sample was PBMCs. The receptors stem from a woman aged 18-29 years in good health and CMV-seropositive.

This clone came up once. V usage is TRBV4-3 and J usage is TRBJ1-1; D ambiguous. The V gene's germline CDR1 is LGHNA and CDR2 YSLEER. CDR3 size: 13 residues. Trimming stripped 0 bases from V and 0 bases from J, with 2 bases between. CDR3 sequence: CASSQDMNTEAFF. CDR3 nucleotides: TGCGCCAGCAGCCAAGATATGAACACTGAAGCTTTCTTT.

The V call is TRBV7-9, the J call TRBJ2-5; D ambiguous. The germline V gene has CDR1 SEHNR and CDR2 FQNEAQ (reference sequence). Trimming removed 1 base from V and 5 bases from J, with 14 bases in between. The CDR3 runs 15 residues. Here the CDR3 reads CASSLGSVIGETQYF. CDR3 nucleotides: TGTGCCAGCAGCTTAGGATCAGTTATTGGCGAGACCCAGTACTTC.

This clone showed up just a few times. This chain joins TRBV7-6 and TRBJ2-3; D perhaps matches TRBD1 (5 bases). CDR3 length: 16 amino acids. In germline, CDR1 is SGHVS, CDR2 FNYEAQ. V lost 5 bases to trimming and J lost 3 bases, with 18 bases between them. The DNA for the CDR3 is TGTGCCAGCAGCCTTGGGGATAGGGGCTGGACAGATACGCAGTATTTT. Translation gives CASSLGDRGWTDTQYF.

J is TRBJ2-7 and V is TRBV7-9; no firm D call. The CDR3 sequence is 11 residues long. Germline CDR1 reads SEHNR; CDR2 reads FQNEAQ (reference sequence). V lost 5 bases to trimming and J lost 5 bases, with 7 bases between them. The CDR3 is CASSALDEQYF. CDR3 DNA sequence: TGTGCCAGCAGCGCCCTAGACGAGCAGTACTTC.

This sequence joins TRBV6-1 and TRBJ1-5; D remains ambiguous. The length of the CDR3 is 15 residues. Trimming removed 5 bases at V and 1 base at J, with 12 bases between. CDR1 is MNHNS, CDR2 SASEGT, per germline. The CDR3 reads CASSRRGISNQPQHF. DNA for the CDR3: TGTGCCAGCAGTCGCAGAGGGATAAGCAATCAGCCCCAGCATTTT.

V is TRBV5-1 and J is TRBJ2-1, with 9 bases that match TRBD2. With V trimmed by 4 bases and J by 8 bases, 7 bases remained unmatched. Looked up from germline, CDR1 is SGHRS and CDR2 is YFSETQ. The CDR3 contains 14 residues. CDR3 region: CASSTEREVDEQFF. The CDR3 region has the DNA TGCGCCAGCAGCACCGAGCGGGAGGTGGATGAGCAGTTCTTC.

This chain links TRBV9 with TRBJ2-7; possible D gene TRBD2, 6 bases. V lost 4 bases and J lost 3, with 11 bases in between. CDR1 SGDLS and CDR2 YYNGEE come from the germline V gene. This CDR3 comprises 13 residues. The CDR3 DNA is TGTGCCAGCAGCCCTGCGGAGGGCTACGAGCAGTACTTC. Translation gives CASSPAEGYEQYF.

This chain links TRBV14 with TRBJ2-2, with TRBD1 as a possible D gene (7 bases). This CDR3 spans 18 amino acids. Trimming took off 10 bases at V and 0 bases at J, with 24 bases between the two ends. Germline CDR1 is SGHDN and CDR2 is FVKESK. The CDR3 spells CANPPRGAGTPNTGELFF. The CDR3 bases are TGTGCCAACCCTCCCAGGGGGGCCGGGACCCCGAACACCGGGGAGCTGTTTTTT.

The chain has TRBV9 and TRBJ2-1; TRBD2 matches 7 bases. The CDR3 is 15 amino acids. Germline CDR1 SGDLS, CDR2 YYNGEE. Unmatched junction bases numbered 4, after V lost 3 bases and J lost 1 base. This CDR3 is CASSESGGSYNEQFF. CDR3 DNA: TGTGCCAGCAGCGAGTCGGGAGGATCCTACAATGAGCAGTTCTTC.

The chain links TRBV2 to TRBJ1-4; unclear D gene. Germline V gene lookup returns CDR1 SNHLY and CDR2 FYNNEI. This CDR3 spans 16 amino acids. V dropped 3 bases and J dropped 0 bases, with 11 bases sitting between them. CDR3 bases: TGTGCCAGCAGTGAGGGTCGGGGTGCAACTAATGAAAAACTGTTTTTT. Amino acid sequence: CASSEGRGATNEKLFF.

This clone turned up a few times. J is TRBJ2-3 and V is TRBV7-9; D possibly corresponds to TRBD1 (5 bases). This CDR3 region has 15 residues. The V gene's germline CDR1 is SEHNR and CDR2 FQNEAQ (reference sequence). V shed 5 bases and J shed 2 bases, with 14 bases lying between them. CDR3 in amino acids: CASSVGLRNTDTQYF. CDR3 in DNA: TGTGCCAGCAGCGTGGGGCTGAGGAACACAGATACGCAGTATTTT.

This clone was recorded a few times. The chain has TRBV5-1 and TRBJ2-2, with D possibly matching TRBD2 (5 bases). Germline V gene sequence: CDR1 SGHRS, CDR2 YFSETQ. The CDR3 totals 15 residues. The V end was cut by 3 bases, the J end by 6 bases, with 15 bases between. CDR3 sequence reads: CASSSSPGVAGELFF. CDR3 in DNA: TGCGCCAGCAGCTCGAGCCCCGGGGTCGCCGGGGAGCTGTTTTTT.

Of note for this clone: The junction and the germline gene differ at one end; a read error may be behind it. V is TRBV7-9 and J is TRBJ2-3, with D hard to call. The CDR3 totals 11 residues. Germline V lookup: CDR1 SEHNR, CDR2 FQNEAQ (reference sequence). CDR3 sequence reads: CASSQDSFRTF. In DNA form, the CDR3 reads TGTGCCAGCAGCCAGGATTCGTTCCGAACTTTT.

The chain employs TRBV18 and TRBJ2-2, with 8 bases identical to TRBD2. The V gene's germline CDR1 is KGHSH and CDR2 LQKENI. The length of the CDR3 is 17 residues. J was trimmed by 4 bases and V by 2 bases; bases with no gene match: 9. The CDR3 spells CASSPTISGSRTGELFF. The CDR3 bases are TGTGCCAGCTCACCAACGATAAGCGGGAGCCGCACCGGGGAGCTGTTTTTT.

This clone was counted between two and nine times. The chain carries TRBV4-3 and TRBJ2-3, with D perhaps matching TRBD2 (6 bases). This CDR3 has 16 amino acids. Trimming removed 4 bases from V and 2 bases from J, with 16 bases in between. Germline V gene sequence: CDR1 LGHNA, CDR2 YSLEER. CDR3 residues: CASSPKPTGLTDTQYF. For the CDR3, the DNA is TGCGCCAGCAGCCCAAAACCGACGGGACTCACAGATACGCAGTATTTT.

The chain combines TRBV28 with TRBJ2-7; a weak D match, TRBD1 (6 bases). There are 16 residues in the CDR3. Germline V gene data show CDR1 as MDHEN and CDR2 as SYDVKM. The V end lost 6 bases, the J end lost 5 bases, and 23 bases lay between the germline ends. The CDR3, as DNA: TGTGCCAGCAGCTCCTTCGCGGACAGAATAAGGAACGAGCAGTACTTC. Its translation: CASSSFADRIRNEQYF.

In DNA, the CDR3 is TGTGCCAGCAGTACCGACAGGGTGGAAGCTTTCTTT. This translates into CASSTDRVEAFF. The rearrangement links TRBV2 to TRBJ1-1, with 7 bases that match TRBD1. Trimming at V came to 5 bases and at J to 8 bases, leaving 5 bases not matched to a gene. Germline V gene sequence: CDR1 SNHLY, CDR2 FYNNEI. The CDR3 totals 12 residues.

Of note for this clone: Other DNA sequences from this sample encode an identical CDR3 as well. This chain joins TRBV5-1 and TRBJ2-2; D uncertain. The germline gives CDR1 SGHRS, CDR2 YFSETQ. Trimming took 6 bases from V and 3 from J, leaving 3 bases between them. The CDR3 has 11 residues. CDR3 DNA: TGCGCCAGCACAGACACCGGGGAGCTGTTTTTT. This codes for CASTDTGELFF.

The chain couples TRBV6-1 to TRBJ1-2, with TRBD1 matching 8 bases. After removal of 9 bases from V and 8 bases from J, the junction contained 8 bases not matched to a gene. Germline-derived CDR1 and CDR2 are MNHNS and SASEGT. The CDR3 is made up of 12 amino acids. CDR3 DNA: TGTGCCAGTGCGCAGCAGGGGGCCGGCTACACCTTC. This gives the protein CASAQQGAGYTF.